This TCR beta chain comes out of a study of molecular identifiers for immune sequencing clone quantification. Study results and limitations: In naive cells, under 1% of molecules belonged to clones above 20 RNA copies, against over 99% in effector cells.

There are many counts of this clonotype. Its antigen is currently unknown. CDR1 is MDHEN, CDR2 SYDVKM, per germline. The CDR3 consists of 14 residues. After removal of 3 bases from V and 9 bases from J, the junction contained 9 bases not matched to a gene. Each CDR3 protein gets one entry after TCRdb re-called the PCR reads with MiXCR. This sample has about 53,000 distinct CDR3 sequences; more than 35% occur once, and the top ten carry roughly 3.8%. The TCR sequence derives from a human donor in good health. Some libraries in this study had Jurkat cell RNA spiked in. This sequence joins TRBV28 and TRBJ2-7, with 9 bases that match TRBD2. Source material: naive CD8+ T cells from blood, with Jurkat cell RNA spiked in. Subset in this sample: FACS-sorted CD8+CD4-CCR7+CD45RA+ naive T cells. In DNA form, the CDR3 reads TGTGCCAGCAGTTTCGATTCTAGCGGGACACTGCAGTACTTC. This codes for CASSFDSSGTLQYF.